This TCR beta chain was captured in a study of T cell responses to AZD1222 COVID-19 vaccine. This clone was counted a single time. Some clones are missing from TCRdb's copy, which holds only in-frame ones; the method was immunoSEQ multiplex PCR. The sample gives roughly 99,000 clones, approximately 90% of which show up once; around 8% is in the top ten. V dropped 6 bases and J dropped 7; count of bases not matched to a gene: 2. The CDR3 length is 13 residues. Per germline, CDR1 MNHEY and CDR2 SVGEGT. This TCR derives from an adult who received the AZD1222 COVID-19 vaccine. The source material was peripheral blood, sampled 28 days after the second AZD1222 dose. The chain recombines TRBV6-2 or TRBV6-3 with TRBJ2-2; TRBD1 matches at 10 bases. CDR3 in amino acids: CASSGQGDGELFF. In DNA form, the CDR3 reads TGTGCCAGCAGCGGACAGGGGGACGGGGAGCTGTTTTTT.